Listed here is a single TCR beta chain. Antigen unknown. This entry belongs to a study of T cell repertoires in cytomegalovirus infection. Overall study context: Public signatures in TCR beta pointed to CMV infection and matching HLA type.

Each CDR3 protein is one row after TCRdb ran MiXCR on the reads. The data show hundreds of thousands of distinct CDR3 sequences, just under 30% seen once. The sample consisted of cultured PBMCs, taken from culture after CMV antigen stimulation. This receptor was identified in a human donor in good health (CMV status not recorded). Some clones in this sample may be carry-over from other donors' samples.

CDR3 in amino acids: CASTPGVQKNEQFF. DNA of the CDR3: TGTGCCAGCACCCCCGGGGTTCAGAAAAATGAGCAGTTCTTC. The genes are TRBV12-3 or TRBV12-4 and TRBJ2-1, with D possibly TRBD2 on 5 matching bases. The CDR3 has 14 residues. The V end lost 7 bases, the J end lost 7 bases, and 17 bases lay between the germline ends.